Included here is one T cell receptor beta chain sequence, with context. Healthy donors served as age- and sex-matched controls. The germline V and J ends were trimmed by 4 bases and 5 bases, with 10 bases remaining between them. The CDR3 loop spans 13 amino acids. Germline V CDR1 and CDR2: SGHTA, FQGNSA. RNA, at about 0.5 to 1 ug, was reverse transcribed with random hexamers. TCRdb used MiXCR to reprocess the immunoSEQ multiplex PCR reads, holding one entry per CDR3 protein. The sample includes approximately 120,000 distinct CDR3 sequences, around 94% seen only once; the top ten take over 0.07%. This entry comes from a study of CD8 T cells in Susac syndrome.

The clonotype was recovered from a human donor in good health. The chain is built from TRBV7-2 and TRBJ2-3, with a weak D call TRBD2 (5 bases). Sequencing was done on a sample of CD4+ T cells from PBMCs. This chain's CDR3 is CASSSNSVDTQYF. The CDR3 DNA reads as TGTGCCAGCAGCTCCAATAGCGTAGATACGCAGTATTTT.